The present TCR beta chain was sequenced within a study of blood T cell repertoires in COVID-19 (dated by TCRdb to the early 2020s). In the study overall: The collaborator samples originated in the United States, Italy and Spain and spanned the acute and convalescent phases of COVID-19. The prospective study material was composed of cDNA or gDNA derived from T cells, B-cell-depleted T cells, or PBMCs. HLA class I and class II types, where available, came from metadata supplied by the sample provider rather than from assay-based typing. Sample metadata almost always included a de-identified subject ID, COVID-19 status, age in years and sex. The samples were drawn from the first 160 participants of the ongoing ImmuneRACE study and from 1,254 subjects provided by 6 global collaborators. The repertoires were released in a freely available public database meant as a resource for research on the immune response to SARS-CoV-2. Subjects who had been exposed to COVID-19, were actively infected with it, or had recovered from it provided the deeply sampled blood TCRbeta repertoires that made up the dataset. Overall study outcomes, separate from this receptor: The quantity of clinical and demographic metadata differed by source and by participant and was supplied without curation.

Whole blood was collected in K2EDTA tubes by collaborating institutions according to the institutions' own protocols. For TCRbeta analysis, collaborators shipped samples as frozen whole blood, isolated PBMCs, or DNA extracted from either of those sample types. TCRbeta CDR3 regions were amplified from genomic DNA using the immunoSEQ Assay, a bias-controlled multiplex PCR. On the authors' methods: The number of nucleated cells in each sample was estimated from the amplification of reference gene primers within the assay. To quantify the absolute abundance of each unique TCRbeta CDR3 rearrangement, sequence reads were collapsed and filtered. Productive Simpson clonality was computed per sample as the square root of Simpson's diversity index over productive rearrangements. TCRdb provides this immuneACCESS table in a form limited to in-frame rearrangements. Some clones are lacking; in checked studies, under half of them reflect an unresolved V gene, and why the rest are absent is not known. The V and J calls and clone size come from that table; D and trimming were worked out from the DNA. In all, the sample holds approximately 130,000 clones, and about four fifths of those were seen once. The leading ten clones occupy around 13% of the sample.

The germline V gene gives CDR1 as SNHLY and CDR2 as FYNNEI. Clipping removes 3 bases from V and 6 bases from J, with 12 as the unmatched junction base count. Measured from the cysteine to the phenylalanine, the CDR3 is 16 residues long. Of all the DNA, just the CDR3 is kept, 48 bases in frame from base 1. Comments on this clone: This clone's antigen is unknown. No base quality values were provided; no much bigger clone lies one nucleotide off.

Sequencing used peripheral blood. Here the chain combines TRBV2 and TRBJ1-2, and 8 junctional nucleotides match TRBD1. This receptor was taken from a human donor in a cohort sampled during active COVID-19. The nucleotide sequence reads as follows: TGTGCCAGCAGTGATCAGGCGGGACAGGTCCAAGATGGCTACACCTTC. Its protein reads: CASSDQAGQVQDGYTF.